This TCR beta chain was documented in a study of T cell responses to AZD1222 COVID-19 vaccine. The CDR3 is 14 residues long. From germline, CDR1 is MNHEY and CDR2 SVGAGI. The V end lost 0 bases, the J end lost 0 bases, and 5 bases lay between the germline ends. Overall study results and limits: It was only after the peak T cell response that any repertoires were sampled.

Produced via immunoSEQ multiplex PCR; TCRdb's table is partial and in-frame only. Among approximately 45,000 clones listed, 88% were seen once. Second doses were pooled across both intervals (about 4 or about 12 weeks). As to this clone: Its antigen is not known.

Material: peripheral blood, obtained 28 days after the second AZD1222 dose. The source of this sequence is an adult who received the AZD1222 COVID-19 vaccine. The chain employs TRBV6-5 and TRBJ1-1; no reliable D call. CDR3 coding DNA: TGTGCCAGCAGTTACTCGCAAGTGAACACTGAAGCTTTCTTT. Amino acids: CASSYSQVNTEAFF.